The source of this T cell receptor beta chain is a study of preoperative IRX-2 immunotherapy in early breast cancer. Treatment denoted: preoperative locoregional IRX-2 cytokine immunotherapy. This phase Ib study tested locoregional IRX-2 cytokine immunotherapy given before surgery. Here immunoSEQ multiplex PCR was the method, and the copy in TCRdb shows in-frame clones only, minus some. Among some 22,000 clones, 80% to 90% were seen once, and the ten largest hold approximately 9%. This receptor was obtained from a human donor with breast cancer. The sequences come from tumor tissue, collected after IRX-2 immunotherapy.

The CDR3 sequence is CASRNGQRQGLYEQYF. The CDR3 DNA is TGTGCCAGCAGAAACGGACAAAGACAGGGTCTCTACGAGCAGTACTTC. The chain has TRBV11-2 and TRBJ2-7, with 7 nucleotides matching TRBD1. The germline V gene has CDR1 SGHAT and CDR2 FQNNGV. This CDR3 contains 16 residues. The V and J ends lost 6 bases and 3 bases, in that order; junction bases with no gene match: 14.